These 7 T cell receptor beta chains came from one sample sequenced in a study of CD8+CD57+ T cells in acquired aplastic anemia. The template for TCR beta VDJ and CDR3 sequence profiling was genomic DNA. TCRdb reanalysed the reads using MiXCR and keeps one entry per CDR3 protein. Among 150,000 to 200,000 distinct CDR3 sequences, 35% to 50% were seen once, and the ten largest hold around 3%. Source material: sorted CD4+, CD8+, or CD8+CD57+ T cells (not recorded which) from PBMCs. These TCRs come from a human donor in good health.

For this clonotype: A read error is possible here, since a much larger clone lies one base away. The J gene is TRBJ2-3, the V gene TRBV6-7, with 10 bases that match TRBD2. TRBV6-7 is assigned to the ORF class and has an uncertain function. CDR3 length: 17 residues. V shed 6 bases, J shed 0 bases, and the junction held 9 bases outside the gene matches. In DNA, the CDR3 is TGTGCCAGCAGAGGGACTAGCGAGAGACTGAGCACAGATACGCAGTATTTT. It encodes CASRGTSERLSTDTQYF.

The rearrangement joins TRBV5-4 to TRBJ2-7; D tentatively fits TRBD1 or TRBD2 (5 bases each). Germline lookup yields CDR1 SGHNT and CDR2 YYREEE (reference sequence). V lost 7 bases to trimming and J lost 3 bases, with 11 bases between them. The CDR3 has 12 amino acids. CDR3 bases: TGTGCCAGCCAGGGAGTTAACTACGAGCAGTACTTC. Protein: CASQGVNYEQYF.

V is TRBV7-9 and J is TRBJ2-5; D might be TRBD1 (6 bases). The V end lost 7 bases, the J end lost 3 bases, and 12 bases lay between the germline ends. Germline CDR1 is SEHNR and CDR2 is FQNEAQ (reference sequence). The CDR3 totals 13 residues. CDR3 in DNA: TGTGCCAGCACCCAGAACAGGGAAGAGACCCAGTACTTC. Amino acid sequence: CASTQNREETQYF.

This clonotype was counted many times. This chain connects TRBV2 to TRBJ1-5; D is ambiguous. In germline, CDR1 is SNHLY, CDR2 FYNNEI. V lost 6 bases and J lost 0, with 9 bases in between. The CDR3 has 14 amino acids. The chain's CDR3 is CASSISVSNQPQHF. The CDR3 DNA reads TGTGCCAGCAGCATATCTGTTAGCAATCAGCCCCAGCATTTT.

This clonotype was counted at least ten times. The V and J genes are TRBV6-1 and TRBJ1-2, with D maybe TRBD1 (6 bases). CDR3 length equals 17 residues. Per the germline V gene, CDR1 is MNHNS and CDR2 is SASEGT. The V and J ends lost 2 bases and 6 bases respectively, with 22 bases between them. The CDR3 sequence is CASSELVGQIRTDGYTF. CDR3 DNA: TGTGCCAGCAGTGAATTAGTAGGACAGATCCGGACTGATGGCTACACCTTC.

At least ten counts were recorded for this clonotype. V gene TRBV6-1 combines with J gene TRBJ2-7; D remains unclear. This CDR3 is built from 13 residues. The germline CDR1 and CDR2 sequences are MNHNS and SASEGT. The V end was cut by 2 bases, the J end by 0 bases, with 5 bases between. The CDR3 DNA is TGTGCCAGCAGTGAACAGAGCTCCTACGAGCAGTACTTC. It is translated as CASSEQSSYEQYF.

The chain recombines TRBV12-3 or TRBV12-4 with TRBJ1-6; D unresolved. The CDR3 sequence is 15 residues long. Trimming pared 6 bases from V and 0 bases from J, leaving 9 bases between. The CDR3 region is CASSLVGSYNSPLHF. Written as DNA, the CDR3 is TGTGCCAGCAGCTTGGTTGGCTCCTATAATTCACCCCTCCACTTT.